This T cell receptor beta chain was captured by sequencing in a study of shared clonotypes between healthy human individuals. Across the study: A couple of female and a few male donors aged 18 to 49 were enrolled.

Regarding this clone: Antigen unknown.

TCRdb keeps only in-frame clones here, not all; method: immunoSEQ multiplex PCR. The profile shows 2 million to 2.5 million clones, 95% of them singletons. CDR3 length equals 14 residues. CDR1 and CDR2 (germline): MNHEY, SVGAGI. V lost 8 bases, J lost 4 bases, and 9 bases stayed unmatched. Whole-study findings and limits: Blood was the only sampled material, and tissue repertoires likely differ.

Source material: naive CD4+ T cells sorted from blood. Subset here: CD45RA+ positively selected. This sequence joins TRBV6-5 and TRBJ1-1; TRBD1 aligns across 8 bases. The receptor was derived from a man aged 18 to 30 in good health. The CDR3 reads CASHRGGGGTEAFF. The CDR3 DNA is TGTGCCAGCCACAGGGGGGGAGGGGGCACTGAAGCTTTCTTT.